Listed below are T cell receptor beta chains from one sample, sequenced in a study of PD-1 blockade in classical Hodgkin lymphoma. The method was immunoSEQ multiplex PCR; TCRdb's version includes in-frame clones alone and lacks a portion of them. The sample contains nearly 100,000 clones, roughly 83% of which appear only once. Specimen: peripheral blood mononuclear cells (PBMCs), collected at baseline. The source of these receptors is a human donor with classical Hodgkin lymphoma. Both conserved end residues are part of each CDR3. The D gene is left open where the match is weak. Some rows mark clone size as missing; the rest say once, few, many or name a class of expanded clone.

-	TRBV11-2	TRBJ2-1	-	TGTGCCAGCAGCTTCCTCGGGATTTCTAGCAATGAGCAGTTCTTC	CASSFLGISSNEQFF
-	TRBV5-4	TRBJ1-5	TRBD1	TGTGCCAGCAGCTTGGGGGGACAGGGGGGAGGTCAGCCCCAGCATTTT	CASSLGGQGGGQPQHF
once	TRBV9	TRBJ2-1	-	TGTGCCAGCAGCCCAGGGTCGGCTTACAATGAGCAGTTCTTC	CASSPGSAYNEQFF
-	TRBV30	TRBJ1-1	-	TGTGCCTGGAGTCAGGCGGGGGCCACTGAAGCTTTCTTT	CAWSQAGATEAFF
-	TRBV5-1	TRBJ2-1	TRBD1	TGCGCCAGCTCCTACTCAGGGGGCGCGGGGGAGCAGTTCTTC	CASSYSGGAGEQFF
once	TRBV19	TRBJ1-4	TRBD1	TGTGCCAGTAGTGTCGGGACAGCTGAAAAACTGTTTTTT	CASSVGTAEKLFF
-	TRBV7-2	TRBJ1-5	TRBD1	TGTGCCAGCAGCTTAAGAGGGACAGCCATAAATCAGCCCCAGCATTTT	CASSLRGTAINQPQHF
-	TRBV5-3	TRBJ2-1	TRBD2	TGTGCCAGAAGCCCTGACGGACTAGCGGAGTACAATGAGCAGTTCTTC	CARSPDGLAEYNEQFF
many	TRBV29-1	TRBJ2-7	TRBD1	TGCAGCGCGAGACAGGGTATGGGCGAGCAGTACTTC	CSARQGMGEQYF
-	TRBV2	TRBJ1-2	TRBD1	TGTGCCAGCAGACCGGGACAGGCTGGGGGAGGCTACACCTTC	CASRPGQAGGGYTF
-	TRBV19	TRBJ2-1	TRBD1	TGTGCCAGTAGGACTGAGGGGGCACGGTACAATGAGCAGTTCTTC	CASRTEGARYNEQFF
-	TRBV25-1	TRBJ2-7	-	TGTGCCAGCAGTCCTAGCGCCTCCTACGAGCAGTACTTC	CASSPSASYEQYF
-	TRBV5-1	TRBJ1-3	-	TGTGCCAGCAACGAGGGGCCCCCTGGAAACACCATATATTTT	CASNEGPPGNTIYF
-	TRBV2	TRBJ2-1	-	TGTGCCAGCAGCGAGGGGGACTCGATATACAATGAGCAGTTCTTC	CASSEGDSIYNEQFF
-	TRBV4-2	TRBJ1-4	-	TGTGCCAGCAGCCAAGTGACCGGTTCTAATGAAAAACTGTTTTTT	CASSQVTGSNEKLFF
-	TRBV2	TRBJ2-2	-	TGTGCCAGCATCCGGACTTCGAACACCGGGGAGCTGTTTTTT	CASIRTSNTGELFF
-	TRBV5-5	TRBJ1-2	-	TGTGCCAGCAGCCCGGGCGGCGGAGACTATGGCTACACCTTC	CASSPGGGDYGYTF
-	TRBV7-2	TRBJ1-5	TRBD1	TGTGCCAGCAGCTCGGGACAGGGGGCTCAGCCCCAGCATTTT	CASSSGQGAQPQHF
once	TRBV9	TRBJ2-7	-	TGTGCCAGCAGCGCCAGCTCCTACGAGCAGTACTTC	CASSASSYEQYF
-	TRBV6-6	TRBJ1-3	-	TGTGCCAGCAGTTACCCCATGGACAGCTCTGGAAACACCATATATTTT	CASSYPMDSSGNTIYF
-	TRBV11-2	TRBJ2-1	TRBD1	TGTGCCAGCAGGTATGACAGGGGGCTCCACAATGAGCAGTTCTTC	CASRYDRGLHNEQFF
-	TRBV11-1	TRBJ2-1	-	TGTGCCAGCACGACCGAAGAGAGTATAAATGAGCAGTTCTTC	CASTTEESINEQFF
-	TRBV25-1	TRBJ2-7	-	TGTGCCAGCGGGGGGTCCTACGAGCAGTACTTC	CASGGSYEQYF
-	TRBV6-1	TRBJ2-7	TRBD2	TGTGCCAGCAGTGATGGACTAGCGGGATTCTACGAGCAGTACTTC	CASSDGLAGFYEQYF
-	TRBV6-5	TRBJ2-1	-	TGTGCCAGCAGTTACACATCGAGCCGCGCCAATGAGCAGTTCTTC	CASSYTSSRANEQFF
-	TRBV5-1	TRBJ1-2	-	TGCGCCAGCAGCTTGTTTGGGGTCGCGACTTCAGACCGCTATGGCTACACCTTC	CASSLFGVATSDRYGYTF
-	TRBV11-2	TRBJ1-5	-	TGTGCCAGCAGCTTAGGTAGGGGTAGCAATCAGCCCCAGCATTTT	CASSLGRGSNQPQHF
-	TRBV5-1	TRBJ2-7	-	TGCGCCAGCAGCTCCACTCGTACCTACGAGCAGTACTTC	CASSSTRTYEQYF
-	TRBV9	TRBJ2-5	-	TGTGCCAGCTGCGCCAGGGGATACGCTGGAGAGACCCAGTACTTC	CASCARGYAGETQYF
-	TRBV5-6	TRBJ2-5	TRBD1	TGTGCCAGCAGCTTGCGGACAGGGGGAGGAGAGACCCAGTACTTC	CASSLRTGGGETQYF
-	TRBV29-1	TRBJ2-5	-	TGCAGCGGGACAATCGAAGGTTTCACCCAGTACTTC	CSGTIEGFTQYF
-	TRBV27	TRBJ2-1	TRBD2	TGTGCCAGCAGTTTCTCGGGACTAGCAGGCTCCTACAATGAGCAGTTCTTC	CASSFSGLAGSYNEQFF